This T cell receptor beta chain is from a study of T cells expressing NK-cell markers. This CDR3 is 14 amino acids long. The germline V gene has CDR1 MNHNS and CDR2 SASEGT. From the 5' RACE reads, TCRdb lists one entry per CDR3 protein and no DNA. Recorded for this sample: fewer than 400,000 distinct CDR3 sequences. This sequence originates from a man between 18 and 69 years old in good health. The gene calls are TRBV6-1 and TRBJ1-1; no DNA is available, so the TRBD1 call from TCRdb remains unchecked. Sequenced material: blood T cells: a sorted CD56 or NKG2C T cell subset, CD4+ or CD8+ T cells, or bulk PBMC T cells (not recorded which). The CDR3 reads CASRVDRAQSEAFF.